What follows are 26 T cell receptor beta chains derived from one specimen sequenced in a study of beta chain features in type 1 diabetes. Investigators reverse transcribed all isolated RNA, so they sequenced expressed TCRB transcripts. Clones were sequenced by immunoSEQ multiplex PCR, and TCRdb holds only the in-frame ones, with some missing. The data show 900,000 or so clones, with 15% to 20% seen just once and around 0.02% held by the top ten. Sequencing was done on a sample of naive CD4+ T cells from blood. The source is a woman aged 18-35 years in good health.

The V gene is TRBV5-6, the J gene TRBJ1-3; tentative D call: TRBD1 (5 bases). Germline V gene sequence: CDR1 SGHDT, CDR2 YYEEEE. The V and J ends lost 1 base and 2 bases respectively, with 13 bases between them. The CDR3 runs 16 residues. The DNA for the CDR3 is TGTGCCAGCAGCTTGTTGGGGCGTCTTGCTGGAAACACCATATATTTT. This translates into CASSLLGRLAGNTIYF.

The chain combines TRBV5-1 with TRBJ2-7; D gene unclear. V was trimmed by 0 bases and J by 3 bases, leaving 7 bases between them. The CDR3 covers 13 residues. Per the germline V gene, CDR1 is SGHRS and CDR2 is YFSETQ. CDR3 in DNA: TGCGCCAGCAGCTTGGTAGGCTTCTACGAGCAGTACTTC. It codes for CASSLVGFYEQYF.

This clone was seen a few times. V gene TRBV7-9 combines with J gene TRBJ2-7; D is undetermined. The CDR3 extends over 15 amino acids. Germline CDR1 SEHNR, CDR2 FQNEAQ (reference sequence). The ends were cut back, 5 bases at V and 4 bases at J, with 18 bases in the middle. The CDR3 region is CASSVNRGVGYEQYF. DNA of the CDR3: TGTGCCAGCAGCGTCAATAGAGGCGTGGGGTACGAGCAGTACTTC.

This clone has a handful of counts. V and J are TRBV27 and TRBJ2-6; D unresolved. In germline, CDR1 is MNHEY, CDR2 SMNVEV (reference sequence). The CDR3 length is 13 residues. V lost 6 bases and J lost 3, with 6 bases in between. The CDR3 sequence: CASRELGANVLTF. CDR3 bases: TGTGCCAGCAGGGAACTTGGGGCCAACGTCCTGACTTTC.

This clone has just a few counts. This chain connects TRBV7-2 to TRBJ2-2, with a weak D call TRBD2 (6 bases). Germline V gives CDR1 SGHTA, CDR2 FQGNSA. CDR3 size: 14 residues. Trimming removed 8 bases from V and 4 bases from J, with 14 bases in between. This chain's CDR3 is CASCVVGGTGELFF. CDR3 nucleotides: TGTGCCAGCTGCGTTGTGGGGGGCACCGGGGAGCTGTTTTTT. The variable domain in full, with the rest retrieved from reference TRBV7-2 and TRBJ2-2, is GAGVSQSPSNKVTEKGKDVELRCDPISGHTALYWYRQSLGQGLEFLIYFQGNSAPDKSGLPSDRFSAERTGGSVSTLTIQRTQQEDSAVYLCASCVVGGTGELFFGEGSRLTVL.

The chain links TRBV6-6 to TRBJ2-2; the match to TRBD1 covers 8 bases. In germline, CDR1 is MNHNY, CDR2 SVGAGI (reference sequence). This CDR3 has 13 amino acids. V shed 9 bases and J 8 bases; nucleotides not matched to a gene: 8. CDR3 sequence: CASRQGSSGELFF. CDR3 DNA sequence: TGTGCCAGTCGACAGGGGAGTTCGGGGGAGCTGTTTTTT.

The chain is built from TRBV4-1 and TRBJ2-2, with 7 bases lining up with TRBD1. Losses at the gene ends were 1 base for V and 1 base for J; bases not matched to a gene: 6. This CDR3 has 17 residues. CDR1 is MGHRA and CDR2 is YSYEKL in the germline V gene. The CDR3: CASSQVPTGLNTGELFF. The CDR3 DNA is TGCGCCAGCAGCCAAGTTCCGACAGGGTTGAACACCGGGGAGCTGTTTTTT.

This clone has only a few counts. V gene TRBV27 combines with J gene TRBJ1-5; possible D gene TRBD1, 5 bases. V lost 2 bases, J lost 6 bases, and 11 bases lay in between. The length of the CDR3 is 14 residues. CDR1 is MNHEY and CDR2 is SMNVEV in the germline V gene (reference sequence). The CDR3 is CASSLVAGSQPQHF. The CDR3 DNA is TGTGCCAGCAGTTTAGTGGCAGGGAGTCAGCCCCAGCATTTT.

This clone was observed a handful of times. This sample includes further DNA sequences coding for the same CDR3. The V call is TRBV28, the J call TRBJ2-7; D not certain. The CDR3 totals 11 residues. The germline V and J ends were trimmed by 11 bases and 1 base, with 9 bases remaining between them. Germline CDR1 MDHEN, CDR2 SYDVKM. The CDR3 DNA reads as TGTGCCTCGTCCTCGTCCTACGAGCAGTACTTC. This translates into CASSSSYEQYF.

The chain joins TRBV7-9 to TRBJ2-5; unclear D gene. Trimming shortened V by 6 bases and J by 5 bases, and 7 bases separated the two germline ends. CDR1 and CDR2 from the germline V gene are SEHNR and FQNEAQ (reference sequence). The CDR3 loop spans 11 amino acids. The CDR3 sequence: CASRRGETQYF. The CDR3 bases are TGTGCCAGCAGACGTGGGGAGACCCAGTACTTC. Variable domain in full (rest from reference TRBV7-9 and TRBJ2-5): DTGVSQNPRHKITKRGQNVTFRCDPISEHNRLYWYRQTLGQGPEFLTYFQNEAQLEKSRLLSDRFSAERPKGSFSTLEIQRTEQGDSAMYLCASRRGETQYFGPGTRLLVL.

This clone was seen more than once but under ten times. The chain joins TRBV6-5 to TRBJ2-1, with 8 bases fitting TRBD1. From germline, CDR1 is MNHEY and CDR2 SVGAGI. Trimming removed 10 bases from V and 4 bases from J; junction bases left unmatched: 9. The CDR3 has 14 residues. CDR3 bases: TGTGCCACGTCCCGGACAGGGAGATACAATGAGCAGTTCTTC. Its protein is CATSRTGRYNEQFF.

This clone has more than one count but fewer than ten. The J gene is TRBJ2-1, the V gene TRBV28; TRBD2 aligns across 15 bases. This CDR3 is built from 16 residues. The trim removed 6 bases at V and 9 bases at J, leaving 9 bases unmatched. CDR1 and CDR2 (germline): MDHEN, SYDVKM. The DNA for the CDR3 is TGTGCCAGCAGCCCTGGGGGGGGACTAGCGGGAGGTGAGCAGTTCTTC. It is translated as CASSPGGGLAGGEQFF.

J is TRBJ1-4 and V is TRBV14; D possibly corresponds to TRBD1 (5 bases). Between the trimmed V and J ends, which lost 1 base and 7 bases, there was a span of 16 bases. CDR1 is SGHDN and CDR2 is FVKESK in the germline V gene. The CDR3 has 16 residues. The chain's CDR3 is CASSQAPGGVVEKLFF. CDR3 sequence (DNA): TGTGCCAGCAGCCAAGCCCCCGGGGGAGTGGTTGAAAAACTGTTTTTT. Supplemented by reference TRBV14 and TRBJ1-4, the full variable domain reads EAGVTQFPSHSVIEKGQTVTLRCDPISGHDNLYWYRRVMGKEIKFLLHFVKESKQDESGMPNNRFLAERTGGTYSTLKVQPAELEDSGVYFCASSQAPGGVVEKLFFGSGTQLSVL.

The chain employs TRBV7-2 and TRBJ2-7; D is undetermined. This CDR3 spans 11 amino acids. Germline values: CDR1 SGHTA, CDR2 FQGNSA. Trimming shortened V by 6 bases and J by 3 bases, and 6 bases separated the two germline ends. The CDR3 protein is CASRSGYEQYF. The CDR3 DNA reads as TGTGCCAGCAGGTCAGGCTACGAGCAGTACTTC.

The J gene is TRBJ2-7, the V gene TRBV7-9, with 8 bases that match TRBD1. V gave up 5 bases and J gave up 2 bases; unmatched junction bases: 11. The germline gives CDR1 SEHNR, CDR2 FQNEAQ (reference sequence). The CDR3 covers 16 residues. The CDR3 loop is CASSPPWQGATYEQYF. The CDR3 DNA reads as TGTGCCAGCAGCCCGCCGTGGCAGGGGGCGACCTACGAGCAGTACTTC.

The sample holds a few counts of this clone. The chain carries TRBV5-4 and TRBJ2-5; D might be TRBD1 (5 bases). The CDR3 length is 13 residues. Germline V gives CDR1 SGHNT, CDR2 YYREEE (reference sequence). V was pared by 2 bases and J by 5 bases, with 10 bases between. This CDR3 reads CASSFRVGETQYF. Here the CDR3 DNA reads TGTGCCAGCAGCTTCAGGGTGGGGGAGACCCAGTACTTC.

The chain links TRBV7-2 to TRBJ2-1; D is uncertain. CDR1 and CDR2 (germline): SGHTA, FQGNSA. Trimming took 4 bases from V and 7 from J, leaving 11 bases between them. The CDR3 covers 13 residues. CDR3 loop: CASSSGPLNEQFF. Written as DNA, the CDR3 is TGTGCCAGCAGCTCGGGCCCGTTGAATGAGCAGTTCTTC.

The V call is TRBV5-8, the J call TRBJ2-4, with TRBD1 as a possible D gene (6 bases). V shed 0 bases and J shed 7 bases, with 8 bases lying between them. CDR3 size: 13 residues. CDR1 is SGHTS, CDR2 YDEGEE, per germline. The CDR3 loop is CASSLDRVNIQYF. For the CDR3, the DNA is TGTGCCAGCAGCTTGGACAGGGTCAACATTCAGTACTTC.

The chain has TRBV29-1 and TRBJ1-5; tentative D call: TRBD1 (6 bases). Germline V CDR1 and CDR2: SQVTM, ANQGSEA. The V end was cut by 4 bases, the J end by 4 bases, with 14 bases between. This CDR3 contains 14 residues. The CDR3 coding sequence is TGCAGCGTTGCTTGGGGGGGCTTGAATCAGCCCCAGCATTTT. Amino acid sequence: CSVAWGGLNQPQHF.

This clone has more than one count but fewer than ten. The chain links TRBV28 to TRBJ1-2; D is possibly TRBD1 (6 bases). The germline CDR1 and CDR2 sequences are MDHEN and SYDVKM. V was trimmed by 5 bases and J by 2 bases, leaving 9 bases between them. This CDR3 comprises 13 residues. The CDR3 nucleotides are TGTGCCAGCAGTGGGACATTAAACTATGGCTACACCTTC. It translates to CASSGTLNYGYTF.

The chain combines TRBV6-5 with TRBJ2-1; 16 nucleotides match TRBD2. The CDR3 runs 16 residues. V was pared by 4 bases and J by 9 bases, with 6 bases of the junction left unmatched. Germline V CDR1 and CDR2: MNHEY, SVGAGI. CDR3 protein: CASSFPGTSGRGEQFF. CDR3 DNA: TGTGCCAGCAGTTTCCCTGGGACTAGCGGGAGGGGTGAGCAGTTCTTC.

This clone occurred a few times. The rearrangement links TRBV19 to TRBJ2-6; the D is unclear. V was cut by 3 bases and J by 0 bases, with 9 bases left in between. The CDR3 totals 16 residues. CDR1 is LNHDA and CDR2 is SQIVND in the germline V gene (reference sequence). For the CDR3, the DNA is TGTGCCAGTAGTATCCAACACAGCTCTGGGGCCAACGTCCTGACTTTC. As protein: CASSIQHSSGANVLTF.

This chain uses TRBV7-2 with TRBJ2-7; perhaps TRBD1 as D (6 bases). Between the trimmed V and J ends, which lost 4 bases and 3 bases, there was a span of 10 bases. CDR1 is SGHTA, CDR2 FQGNSA, per germline. CDR3 length: 13 residues. In nucleotides, the CDR3 is TGTGCCAGCAGCTCGGGACACCGCTACGAGCAGTACTTC. Protein product: CASSSGHRYEQYF.

The chain carries TRBV7-2 and TRBJ1-1; D gene ambiguous. Trimming removed 1 base at V and 5 bases at J, with 14 bases between. The germline gives CDR1 SGHTA, CDR2 FQGNSA. The CDR3 extends over 15 amino acids. The CDR3 DNA sequence: TGTGCCAGCAGCTTAGTGCAGGCCTGGGAAACTGAAGCTTTCTTT. Its protein product is CASSLVQAWETEAFF.

On this clone itself: This may be a read error: a much more frequent sequence differs by one nucleotide. This CDR3 reads CASRLDTDTQYF. The CDR3 nucleotides are TGTGCCAGCAGGTTAGACACAGATACGCAGTATTTT. The J gene is TRBJ2-3, the V gene TRBV6-6; D gene ambiguous. CDR3 length equals 12 residues. Germline V gene data show CDR1 as MNHNY and CDR2 as SVGAGI (reference sequence). V was cut by 6 bases and J by 2 bases, with 6 bases left in between.

The sample holds a few counts of this clone. The rearrangement uses TRBV4-1 and TRBJ2-1; D gene unclear. The CDR3 is made up of 13 amino acids. V gave up 7 bases and J gave up 2 bases, with 9 bases separating them. Germline-derived CDR1 and CDR2 are MGHRA and YSYEKL. In DNA form, the CDR3 reads TGCGCCAGCAAGGATAATACCTACAATGAGCAGTTCTTC. Encoded protein: CASKDNTYNEQFF.